These T cell receptor beta chains were read from a single sample in a study of T-cell memory formation after mild COVID-19. In TCRdb, the 5' RACE reads were re-called with MiXCR into one record per CDR3 protein. The profile shows around 300,000 distinct CDR3 sequences, roughly 18% of them singletons. The material sequenced was PBMCs or a T cell subset sorted from them (not recorded which). Receptor source: a man between 18 and 29 years old who had mild COVID-19 (a few samples of this study predate the infection). Cell type and time point are not known. CDR3s include the opening cysteine and the closing phenylalanine or tryptophan. Fields, in order: J gene, V gene, clone size, CDR3 length, D gene, CDR3 DNA, CDR3 protein. D genes are given only for firm matches. The listing skips clone size in some rows; elsewhere it reads once, few, many or a size class.

j_call: TRBJ2-5
v_call: TRBV29-1
clone_size: .
cdr3_length: 12
d_call: .
cdr3_nt: TGCAGCGTTTTAGGAGACCAAGAGACCCAGTACTTC
cdr3_aa: CSVLGDQETQYF

j_call: TRBJ1-3
v_call: TRBV14
clone_size: once
cdr3_length: 16
d_call: .
cdr3_nt: TGTGCCAGCAGCCATTCCCGGACAGCCTCTGGAAACACCATATATTTT
cdr3_aa: CASSHSRTASGNTIYF

j_call: TRBJ2-1
v_call: TRBV18
clone_size: .
cdr3_length: 15
d_call: TRBD2
cdr3_nt: TGTGCCAGCTCACCTCCTGGAGCGGGGGGCAATGAGCAGTTCTTC
cdr3_aa: CASSPPGAGGNEQFF

j_call: TRBJ1-2
v_call: TRBV4-1
clone_size: few
cdr3_length: 14
d_call: .
cdr3_nt: TGCGCCAGCAGCCGTACCCAGGACCTGGGAGGCTACACCTTC
cdr3_aa: CASSRTQDLGGYTF

j_call: TRBJ2-5
v_call: TRBV5-1
clone_size: few
cdr3_length: 14
d_call: .
cdr3_nt: TGCGCCAGCAGCTTGGCGGCGGGGTTAAAGACCCAGTACTTC
cdr3_aa: CASSLAAGLKTQYF

j_call: TRBJ1-1
v_call: TRBV20-1
clone_size: .
cdr3_length: 14
d_call: .
cdr3_nt: TGCAGTGCTAGAGATCAGGGTAAGAACACTGAAGCTTTCTTT
cdr3_aa: CSARDQGKNTEAFF

j_call: TRBJ2-5
v_call: TRBV12-3/TRBV12-4
clone_size: many
cdr3_length: 14
d_call: TRBD2
cdr3_nt: TGTGCCAGCAGTTTCCGCGGGGGGGAAGAGACCCAGTACTTC
cdr3_aa: CASSFRGGEETQYF

j_call: TRBJ1-1
v_call: TRBV15
clone_size: few
cdr3_length: 15
d_call: .
cdr3_nt: TGTGCCACCAGCAGGCAAGGGGGGGTGAGGCCTGAAGCTTTCTTT
cdr3_aa: CATSRQGGVRPEAFF

j_call: TRBJ2-2
v_call: TRBV7-9
clone_size: few
cdr3_length: 14
d_call: .
cdr3_nt: TGTGCCAGCAGCTTCGCCGCGTCCGATGGGGAGCTGTTTTTT
cdr3_aa: CASSFAASDGELFF

j_call: TRBJ2-1
v_call: TRBV7-9
clone_size: few
cdr3_length: 17
d_call: TRBD2
cdr3_nt: TGTGCCAGCAGCTTTAGCGGGGGGGCCTACCGATACAATGAGCAGTTCTTC
cdr3_aa: CASSFSGGAYRYNEQFF

j_call: TRBJ1-1
v_call: TRBV24-1
clone_size: .
cdr3_length: 13
d_call: .
cdr3_nt: TGTGCCACCAGGTCGCGGGTAGGGGCTGAAGCTTTCTTT
cdr3_aa: CATRSRVGAEAFF

j_call: TRBJ2-1
v_call: TRBV7-8
clone_size: few
cdr3_length: 15
d_call: TRBD2
cdr3_nt: TGTGCCAGCAGCCAGACTAGCGGGTCCCTAGGAGAGCAGTTCTTC
cdr3_aa: CASSQTSGSLGEQFF

j_call: TRBJ2-7
v_call: TRBV6-6
clone_size: few
cdr3_length: 15
d_call: TRBD1
cdr3_nt: TGTGCCAGCAGTTCCGGACAGGGGCGCTCCTACGAGCAGTACTTC
cdr3_aa: CASSSGQGRSYEQYF

j_call: TRBJ2-7
v_call: TRBV7-9
clone_size: few
cdr3_length: 15
d_call: .
cdr3_nt: TGTGCCAGCAGCACTCCACGGCAGGTCAACTACGAGCAGTACTTC
cdr3_aa: CASSTPRQVNYEQYF

j_call: TRBJ2-1
v_call: TRBV12-3/TRBV12-4
clone_size: .
cdr3_length: 17
d_call: TRBD1
cdr3_nt: TGTGCCAGCTCCCCCAGGTTTGGGACAGGGGGGAACAATGAGCAGTTCTTC
cdr3_aa: CASSPRFGTGGNNEQFF

j_call: TRBJ1-1
v_call: TRBV20-1
clone_size: .
cdr3_length: 15
d_call: TRBD1
cdr3_nt: TGCAGTGCTAGAGATCCCGGACAGGGAGGAACTGAAGCTTTCTTT
cdr3_aa: CSARDPGQGGTEAFF

j_call: TRBJ2-7
v_call: TRBV21-1
clone_size: few
cdr3_length: 14
d_call: .
cdr3_nt: TGTGCCAGCAGCAAAGAAGGCAGGGCCTACGAGCAGTACTTC
cdr3_aa: CASSKEGRAYEQYF

j_call: TRBJ1-2
v_call: TRBV18
clone_size: .
cdr3_length: 15
d_call: .
cdr3_nt: TGTGCCAGCTCATCAAGACAGGCTCCTAACTATGGCTACACCTTC
cdr3_aa: CASSSRQAPNYGYTF

j_call: TRBJ1-2
v_call: TRBV15
clone_size: .
cdr3_length: 14
d_call: .
cdr3_nt: TGTGCCACCAGCAATAACAGAGATAACTATGGCTACACCTTC
cdr3_aa: CATSNNRDNYGYTF

j_call: TRBJ2-7
v_call: TRBV9
clone_size: .
cdr3_length: 15
d_call: TRBD1
cdr3_nt: TGTGCCAGCAGCCCTAGAGACAGGGGCCCCTACGAGCAGTACTTC
cdr3_aa: CASSPRDRGPYEQYF

j_call: TRBJ2-7
v_call: TRBV11-2
clone_size: .
cdr3_length: 15
d_call: .
cdr3_nt: TGTGCCAGCAGCTTAGCCGCCAGAGTTGGTTACGAGCAGTACTTC
cdr3_aa: CASSLAARVGYEQYF

j_call: TRBJ2-5
v_call: TRBV20-1
clone_size: few
cdr3_length: 14
d_call: TRBD1
cdr3_nt: TGCAGTGCTAGTACGACAGGGGTTGGAGAGACCCAGTACTTC
cdr3_aa: CSASTTGVGETQYF

j_call: TRBJ1-1
v_call: TRBV18
clone_size: .
cdr3_length: 13
d_call: .
cdr3_nt: TGTGCCAGCTCACAAAACCGGGACGACTGGGCTTTCTTT
cdr3_aa: CASSQNRDDWAFF

j_call: TRBJ1-5
v_call: TRBV29-1
clone_size: .
cdr3_length: 13
d_call: TRBD1
cdr3_nt: TGCAGCGTCAGACAGGGCCGCAATCAGCCCCAGCATTTT
cdr3_aa: CSVRQGRNQPQHF

j_call: TRBJ1-4
v_call: TRBV15
clone_size: once
cdr3_length: 14
d_call: .
cdr3_nt: TGTGCCACCAGCAGAGATCTAGGAAGCGAAAAACTGTTTTTT
cdr3_aa: CATSRDLGSEKLFF

j_call: TRBJ1-5
v_call: TRBV10-3
clone_size: .
cdr3_length: 15
d_call: .
cdr3_nt: TGTGCCATCAGGAAGACGGCGTATAGCAATCAGCCCCAGCATTTT
cdr3_aa: CAIRKTAYSNQPQHF

j_call: TRBJ2-3
v_call: TRBV7-2
clone_size: few
cdr3_length: 15
d_call: TRBD2
cdr3_nt: TGTGCCAGCAGCTCTTGGACTAGCGGGGTGTATACGCAGTATTTT
cdr3_aa: CASSSWTSGVYTQYF

j_call: TRBJ2-1
v_call: TRBV5-1
clone_size: .
cdr3_length: 15
d_call: TRBD2
cdr3_nt: TGCGCCAGCAGTTTTTTTACTAGCGTACGAAATGAGCAGTTCTTC
cdr3_aa: CASSFFTSVRNEQFF